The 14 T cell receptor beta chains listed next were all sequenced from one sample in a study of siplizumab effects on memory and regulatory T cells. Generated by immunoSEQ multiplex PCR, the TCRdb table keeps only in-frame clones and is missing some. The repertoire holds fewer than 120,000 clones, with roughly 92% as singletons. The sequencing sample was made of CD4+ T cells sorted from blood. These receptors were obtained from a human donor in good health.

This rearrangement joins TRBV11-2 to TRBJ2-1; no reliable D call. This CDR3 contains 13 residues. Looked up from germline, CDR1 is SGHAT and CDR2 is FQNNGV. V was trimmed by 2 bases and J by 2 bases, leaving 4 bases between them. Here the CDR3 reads CASSLSAYNEQFF. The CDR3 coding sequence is TGTGCCAGCAGCTTATCGGCCTACAATGAGCAGTTCTTC. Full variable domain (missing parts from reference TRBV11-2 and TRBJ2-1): EAGVAQSPRYKIIEKRQSVAFWCNPISGHATLYWYQQILGQGPKLLIQFQNNGVVDDSQLPKDRFSAERLKGVDSTLKIQPAKLEDSAVYLCASSLSAYNEQFFGPGTRLTVL.

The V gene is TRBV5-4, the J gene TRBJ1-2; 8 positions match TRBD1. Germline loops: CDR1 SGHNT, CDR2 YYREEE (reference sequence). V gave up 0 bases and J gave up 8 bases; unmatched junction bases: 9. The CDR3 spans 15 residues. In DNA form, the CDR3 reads TGTGCCAGCAGCTTGGAGCAGGGGGCAAGGGGAGGCTACACCTTC. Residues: CASSLEQGARGGYTF.

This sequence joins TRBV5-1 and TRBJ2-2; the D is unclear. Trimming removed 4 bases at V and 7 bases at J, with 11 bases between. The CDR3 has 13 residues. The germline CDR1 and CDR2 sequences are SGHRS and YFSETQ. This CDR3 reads CASSVGPDGELFF. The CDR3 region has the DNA TGCGCCAGCAGCGTGGGTCCTGACGGGGAGCTGTTTTTT.

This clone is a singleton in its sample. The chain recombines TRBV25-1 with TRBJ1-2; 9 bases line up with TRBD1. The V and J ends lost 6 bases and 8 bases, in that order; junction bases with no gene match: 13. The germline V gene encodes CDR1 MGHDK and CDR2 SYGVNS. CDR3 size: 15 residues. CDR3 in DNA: TGTGCCAGCAGCCAGACAGGGGGAAGTATCACAGGCTACACCTTC. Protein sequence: CASSQTGGSITGYTF.

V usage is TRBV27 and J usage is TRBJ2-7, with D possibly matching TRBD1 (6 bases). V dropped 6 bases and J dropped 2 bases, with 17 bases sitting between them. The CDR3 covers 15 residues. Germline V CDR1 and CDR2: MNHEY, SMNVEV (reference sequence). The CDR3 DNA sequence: TGTGCCAGCAGCAGACCAGGACAGCTAACCTACGAGCAGTACTTC. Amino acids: CASSRPGQLTYEQYF.

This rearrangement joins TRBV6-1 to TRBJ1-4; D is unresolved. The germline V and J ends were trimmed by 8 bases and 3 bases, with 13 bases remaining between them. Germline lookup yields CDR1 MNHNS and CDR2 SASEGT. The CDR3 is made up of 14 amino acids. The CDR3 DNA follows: TGTGCCAGCCTACGGACGGCCTCTAATGAAAAACTGTTTTTT. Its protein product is CASLRTASNEKLFF.

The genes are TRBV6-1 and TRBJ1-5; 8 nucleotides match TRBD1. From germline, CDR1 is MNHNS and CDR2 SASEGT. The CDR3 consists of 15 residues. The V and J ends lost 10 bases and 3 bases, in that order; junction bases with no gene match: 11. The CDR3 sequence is CAIQNSGQVNQPQHF. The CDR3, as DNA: TGTGCCATCCAGAACTCGGGACAGGTCAATCAGCCCCAGCATTTT.

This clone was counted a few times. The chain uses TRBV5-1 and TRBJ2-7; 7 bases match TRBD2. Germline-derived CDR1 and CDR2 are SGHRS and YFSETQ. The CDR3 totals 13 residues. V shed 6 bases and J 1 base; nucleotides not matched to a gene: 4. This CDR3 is CASNAGDSYEQYF. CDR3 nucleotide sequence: TGCGCCAGCAACGCGGGGGATTCCTACGAGCAGTACTTC.

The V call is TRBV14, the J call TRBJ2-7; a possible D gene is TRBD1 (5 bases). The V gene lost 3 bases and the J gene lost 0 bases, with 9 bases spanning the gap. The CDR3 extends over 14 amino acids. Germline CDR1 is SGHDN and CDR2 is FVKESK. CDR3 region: CASSQYRFSYEQYF. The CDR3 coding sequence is TGTGCCAGCAGCCAGTACAGGTTCTCCTACGAGCAGTACTTC.

CDR3 sequence: CASTDYQGIGELFF. CDR3 DNA sequence: TGTGCCAGTACCGACTATCAGGGAATCGGGGAGCTGTTTTTT. The chain uses TRBV19 and TRBJ2-2; D might be TRBD1 or TRBD2, each matching 5 bases. CDR1 LNHDA and CDR2 SQIVND come from the germline V gene (reference sequence). V lost 7 bases and J 7 bases, leaving 16 bases between the germline ends. This CDR3 is 14 amino acids long.

CDR3 amino acids: CASSPSLGGEQYF. In DNA, the CDR3 is TGTGCCAGCAGCCCGTCGTTAGGTGGTGAGCAGTACTTC. The V and J genes are TRBV7-9 and TRBJ2-7; D remains unclear. CDR3 length: 13 amino acids. V shed 5 bases and J shed 7 bases, with 15 bases lying between them. Germline V gene data show CDR1 as SEHNR and CDR2 as FQNEAQ (reference sequence).

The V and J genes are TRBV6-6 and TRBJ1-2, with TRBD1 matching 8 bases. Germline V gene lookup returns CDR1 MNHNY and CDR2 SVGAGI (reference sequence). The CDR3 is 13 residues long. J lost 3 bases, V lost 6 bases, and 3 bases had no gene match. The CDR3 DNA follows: TGTGCCAGCAGACAGGGGGATTACTATGGCTACACCTTC. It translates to CASRQGDYYGYTF.

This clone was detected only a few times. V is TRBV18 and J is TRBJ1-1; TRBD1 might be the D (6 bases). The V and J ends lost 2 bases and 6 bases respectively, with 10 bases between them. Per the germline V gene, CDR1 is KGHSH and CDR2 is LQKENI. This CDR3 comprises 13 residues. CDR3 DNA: TGTGCCAGCTCACCAGCGGACAGTCCTGAAGCTTTCTTT. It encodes CASSPADSPEAFF. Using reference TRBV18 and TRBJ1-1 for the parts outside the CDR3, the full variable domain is NAGVMQNPRHLVRRRGQEARLRCSPMKGHSHVYWYRQLPEEGLKFMVYLQKENIIDESGMPKERFSAEFPKEGPSILRIQQVVRGDSAAYFCASSPADSPEAFFGQGTRLTVV.

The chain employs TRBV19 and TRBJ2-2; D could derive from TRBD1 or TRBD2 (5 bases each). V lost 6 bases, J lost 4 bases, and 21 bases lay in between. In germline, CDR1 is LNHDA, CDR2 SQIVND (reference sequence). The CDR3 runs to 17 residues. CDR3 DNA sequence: TGTGCCAGTAGCCTGGCGAGGGGCAGGGAGAGCACCGGGGAGCTGTTTTTT. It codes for CASSLARGRESTGELFF.